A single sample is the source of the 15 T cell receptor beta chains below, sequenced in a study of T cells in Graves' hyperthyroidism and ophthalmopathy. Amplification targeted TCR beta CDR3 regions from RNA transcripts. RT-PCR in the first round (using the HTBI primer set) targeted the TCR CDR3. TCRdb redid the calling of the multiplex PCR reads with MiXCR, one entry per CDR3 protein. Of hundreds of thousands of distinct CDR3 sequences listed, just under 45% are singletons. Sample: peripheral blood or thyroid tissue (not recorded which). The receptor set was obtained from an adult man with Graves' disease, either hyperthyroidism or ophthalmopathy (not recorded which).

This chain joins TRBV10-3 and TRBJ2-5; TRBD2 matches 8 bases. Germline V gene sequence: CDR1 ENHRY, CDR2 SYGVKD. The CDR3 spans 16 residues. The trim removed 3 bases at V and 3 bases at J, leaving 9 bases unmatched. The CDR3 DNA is TGTGCCATCAGTGAAAGCGGGGGACACGTCGAAGAGACCCAGTACTTC. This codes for CAISESGGHVEETQYF.

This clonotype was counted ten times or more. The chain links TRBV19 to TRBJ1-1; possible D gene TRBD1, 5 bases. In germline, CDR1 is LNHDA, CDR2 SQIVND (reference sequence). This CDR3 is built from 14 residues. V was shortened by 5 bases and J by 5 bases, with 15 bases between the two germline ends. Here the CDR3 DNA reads TGTGCCAGTAGTGGCGACCGCGCAGGGACTGAAGCTTTCTTT. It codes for CASSGDRAGTEAFF.

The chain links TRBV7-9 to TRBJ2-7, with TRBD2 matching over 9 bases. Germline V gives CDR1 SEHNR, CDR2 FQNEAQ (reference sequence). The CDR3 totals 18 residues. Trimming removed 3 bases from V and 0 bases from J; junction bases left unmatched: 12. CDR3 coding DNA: TGTGCCAGCAGCTTCCCCCCGGAAAGCGGGAGGAGCTCCTACGAGCAGTACTTC. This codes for CASSFPPESGRSSYEQYF.

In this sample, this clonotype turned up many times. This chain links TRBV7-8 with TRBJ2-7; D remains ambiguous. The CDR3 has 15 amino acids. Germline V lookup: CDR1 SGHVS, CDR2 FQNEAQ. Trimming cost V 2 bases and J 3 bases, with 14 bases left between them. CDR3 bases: TGTGCCAGCAGCTTACCGGCCCACAAATACTACGAGCAGTACTTC. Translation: CASSLPAHKYYEQYF.

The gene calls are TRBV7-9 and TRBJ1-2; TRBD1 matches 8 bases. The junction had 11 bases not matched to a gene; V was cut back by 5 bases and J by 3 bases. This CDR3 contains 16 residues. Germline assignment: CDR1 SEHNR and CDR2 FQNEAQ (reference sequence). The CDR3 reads CASSPSGQEIHYGYTF. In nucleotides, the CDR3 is TGTGCCAGCAGCCCATCGGGACAGGAGATTCACTATGGCTACACCTTC.

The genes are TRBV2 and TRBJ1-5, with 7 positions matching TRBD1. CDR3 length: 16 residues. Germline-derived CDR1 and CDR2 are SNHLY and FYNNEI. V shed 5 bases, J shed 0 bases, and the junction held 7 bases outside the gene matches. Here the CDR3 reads CASSFLNRGSNQPQHF. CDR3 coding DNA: TGTGCCAGCAGTTTCTTAAACAGGGGTAGCAATCAGCCCCAGCATTTT.

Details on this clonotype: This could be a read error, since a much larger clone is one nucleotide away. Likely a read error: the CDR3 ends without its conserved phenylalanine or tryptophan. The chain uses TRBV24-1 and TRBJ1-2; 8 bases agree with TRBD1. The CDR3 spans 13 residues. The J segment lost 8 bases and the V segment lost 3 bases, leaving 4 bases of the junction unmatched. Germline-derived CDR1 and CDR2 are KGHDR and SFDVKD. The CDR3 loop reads CATSDDRGYGYTS. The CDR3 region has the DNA TGTGCCACCAGTGATGACAGGGGTTACGGCTACACCTCC.

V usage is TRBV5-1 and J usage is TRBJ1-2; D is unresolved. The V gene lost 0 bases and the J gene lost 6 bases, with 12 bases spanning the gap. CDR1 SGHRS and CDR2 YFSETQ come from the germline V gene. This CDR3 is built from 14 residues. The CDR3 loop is CASSLGGSSDGYTF. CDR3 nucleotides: TGCGCCAGCAGCTTGGGAGGGTCAAGTGATGGCTACACCTTC.

This CDR3 reads CASSDWASGQPQHF. The CDR3, as DNA: TGTGCCAGCAGTGATTGGGCTAGCGGGCAGCCCCAGCATTTT. J is TRBJ1-5 and V is TRBV2; no clear D gene. The CDR3 contains 14 residues. CDR1 and CDR2 from the germline V gene are SNHLY and FYNNEI. Trimming shortened V by 3 bases and J by 7 bases, and 13 bases separated the two germline ends.

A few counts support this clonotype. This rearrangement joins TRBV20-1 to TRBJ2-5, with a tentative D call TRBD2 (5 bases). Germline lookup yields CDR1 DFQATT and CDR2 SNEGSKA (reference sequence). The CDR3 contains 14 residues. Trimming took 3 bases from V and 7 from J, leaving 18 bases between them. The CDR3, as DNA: TGCAGTGCTAGCCTCCGGCGGGTTGAGGGGACCCAGTACTTC. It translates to CSASLRRVEGTQYF.

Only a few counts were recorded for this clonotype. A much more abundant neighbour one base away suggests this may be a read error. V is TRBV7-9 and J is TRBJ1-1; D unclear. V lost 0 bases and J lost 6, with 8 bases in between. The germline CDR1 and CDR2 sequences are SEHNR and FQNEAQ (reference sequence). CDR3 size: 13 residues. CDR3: CASSLAPDAEAFF. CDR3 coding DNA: TGTGCCAGCAGCTTAGCCCCAGACGCTGAAGCTTTCTTT.

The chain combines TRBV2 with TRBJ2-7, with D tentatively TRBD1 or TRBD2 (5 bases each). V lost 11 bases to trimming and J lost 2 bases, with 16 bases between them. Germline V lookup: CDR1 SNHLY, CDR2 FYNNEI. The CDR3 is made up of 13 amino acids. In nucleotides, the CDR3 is TGTGCCCATTCCCGGGACCGAACCTACGAGCAGTACTTC. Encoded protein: CAHSRDRTYEQYF.

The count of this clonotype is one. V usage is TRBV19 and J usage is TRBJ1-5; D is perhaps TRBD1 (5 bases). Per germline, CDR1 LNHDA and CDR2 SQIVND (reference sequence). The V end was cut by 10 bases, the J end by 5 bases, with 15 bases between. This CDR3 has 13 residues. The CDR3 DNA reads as TGTGCCACTACCGGGGACCGCCATCAGCCCCAGCATTTT. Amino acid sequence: CATTGDRHQPQHF.

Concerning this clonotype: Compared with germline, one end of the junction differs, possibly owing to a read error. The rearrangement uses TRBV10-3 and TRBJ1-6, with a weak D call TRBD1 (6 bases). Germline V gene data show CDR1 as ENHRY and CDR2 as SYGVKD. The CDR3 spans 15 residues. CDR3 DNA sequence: TGTGCCAGCAGTGAAGAACAGGGCTATAATTCACCCCTCCACTTT. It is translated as CASSEEQGYNSPLHF.

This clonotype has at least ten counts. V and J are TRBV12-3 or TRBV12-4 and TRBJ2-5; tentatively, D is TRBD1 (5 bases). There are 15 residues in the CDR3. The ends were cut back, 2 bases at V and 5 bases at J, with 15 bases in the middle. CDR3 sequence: CASSLSMARDETQYF. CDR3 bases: TGTGCCAGCAGTTTATCCATGGCCAGGGATGAGACCCAGTACTTC.